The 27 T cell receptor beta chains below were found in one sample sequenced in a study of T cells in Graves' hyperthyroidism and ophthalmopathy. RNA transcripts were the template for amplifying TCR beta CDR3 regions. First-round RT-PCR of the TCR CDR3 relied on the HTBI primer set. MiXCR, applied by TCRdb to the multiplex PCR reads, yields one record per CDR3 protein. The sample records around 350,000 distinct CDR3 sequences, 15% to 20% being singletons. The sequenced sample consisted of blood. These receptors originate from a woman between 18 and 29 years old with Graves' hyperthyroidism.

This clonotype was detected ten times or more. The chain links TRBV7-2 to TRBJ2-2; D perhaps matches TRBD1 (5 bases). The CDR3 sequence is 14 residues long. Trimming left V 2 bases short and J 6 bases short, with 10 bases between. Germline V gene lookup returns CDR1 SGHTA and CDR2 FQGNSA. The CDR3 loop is CASSLQGNAGELFF. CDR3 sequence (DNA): TGTGCCAGCAGCTTACAGGGAAACGCCGGGGAGCTGTTTTTT.

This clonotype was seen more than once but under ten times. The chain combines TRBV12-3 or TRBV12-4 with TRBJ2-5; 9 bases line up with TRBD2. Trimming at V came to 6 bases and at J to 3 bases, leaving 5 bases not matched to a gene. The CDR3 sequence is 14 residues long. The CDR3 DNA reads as TGTGCCAGCAGCACCCCTAGCGGGGAAGAGACCCAGTACTTC. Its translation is CASSTPSGEETQYF.

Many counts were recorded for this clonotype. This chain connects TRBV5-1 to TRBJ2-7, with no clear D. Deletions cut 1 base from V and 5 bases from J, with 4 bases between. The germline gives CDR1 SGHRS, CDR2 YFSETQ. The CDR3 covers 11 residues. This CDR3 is CASSLRHEQYF. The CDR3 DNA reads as TGCGCCAGCAGCTTGAGACACGAGCAGTACTTC.

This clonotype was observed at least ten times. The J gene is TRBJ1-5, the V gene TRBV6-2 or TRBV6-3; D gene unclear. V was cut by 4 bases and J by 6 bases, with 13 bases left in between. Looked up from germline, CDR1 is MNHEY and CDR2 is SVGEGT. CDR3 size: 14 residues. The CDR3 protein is CASSFGEEGQPQHF. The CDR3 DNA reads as TGTGCCAGCAGTTTTGGGGAGGAGGGTCAGCCCCAGCATTTT.

The CDR3 here is CASSQDKLAKNIQYF. Here the CDR3 DNA reads TGTGCCAGCAGCCAAGATAAACTAGCCAAAAACATTCAGTACTTC. The chain recombines TRBV3-1 with TRBJ2-4; D is unclear. Germline V gene data show CDR1 as LGHDT and CDR2 as YNNKEL (reference sequence). The CDR3 loop spans 15 amino acids. V was cut by 0 bases and J by 0 bases, with 6 bases left in between.

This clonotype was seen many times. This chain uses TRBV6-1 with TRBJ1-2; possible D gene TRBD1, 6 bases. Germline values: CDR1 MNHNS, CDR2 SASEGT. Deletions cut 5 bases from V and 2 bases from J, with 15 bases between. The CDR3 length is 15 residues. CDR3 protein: CASSPGTIWNYGYTF. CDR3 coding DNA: TGTGCCAGCAGTCCGGGGACAATTTGGAACTATGGCTACACCTTC.

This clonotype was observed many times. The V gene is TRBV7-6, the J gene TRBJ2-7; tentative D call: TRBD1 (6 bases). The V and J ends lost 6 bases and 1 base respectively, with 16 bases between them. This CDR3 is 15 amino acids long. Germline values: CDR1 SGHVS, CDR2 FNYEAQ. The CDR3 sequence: CASSHAWGLSYEQYF. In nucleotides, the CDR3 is TGTGCCAGCAGTCATGCTTGGGGGCTATCCTACGAGCAGTACTTC.

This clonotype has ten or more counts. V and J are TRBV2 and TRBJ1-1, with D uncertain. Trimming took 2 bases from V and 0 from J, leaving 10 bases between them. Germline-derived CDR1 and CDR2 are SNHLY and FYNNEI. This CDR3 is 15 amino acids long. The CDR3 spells CASSEWTDMNTEAFF. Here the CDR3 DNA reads TGTGCCAGCAGTGAATGGACGGATATGAACACTGAAGCTTTCTTT.

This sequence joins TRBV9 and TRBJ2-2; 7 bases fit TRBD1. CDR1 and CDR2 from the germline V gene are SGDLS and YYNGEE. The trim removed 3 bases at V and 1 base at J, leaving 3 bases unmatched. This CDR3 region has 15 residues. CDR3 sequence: CASSARDRNTGELFF. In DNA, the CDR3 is TGTGCCAGCAGCGCCCGGGACAGGAACACCGGGGAGCTGTTTTTT.

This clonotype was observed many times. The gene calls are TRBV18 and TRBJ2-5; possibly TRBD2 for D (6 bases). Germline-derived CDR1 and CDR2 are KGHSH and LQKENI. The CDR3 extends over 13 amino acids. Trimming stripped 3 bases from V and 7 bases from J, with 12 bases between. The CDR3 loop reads CASSPSGTGTQYF. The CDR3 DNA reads TGTGCCAGCTCACCTAGTGGGACTGGGACCCAGTACTTC.

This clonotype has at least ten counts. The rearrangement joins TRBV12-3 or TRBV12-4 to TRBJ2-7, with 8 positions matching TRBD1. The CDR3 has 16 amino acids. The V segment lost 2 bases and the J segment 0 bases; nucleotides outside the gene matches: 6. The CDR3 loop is CASSLTLGQGSYEQYF. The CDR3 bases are TGTGCCAGCAGTTTAACACTTGGACAGGGCTCCTACGAGCAGTACTTC.

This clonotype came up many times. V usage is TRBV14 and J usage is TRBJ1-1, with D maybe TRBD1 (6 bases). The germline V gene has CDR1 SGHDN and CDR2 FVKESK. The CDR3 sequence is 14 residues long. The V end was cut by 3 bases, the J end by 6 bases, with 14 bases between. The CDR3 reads CASSHGWGGPEAFF. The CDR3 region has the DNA TGTGCCAGCAGCCACGGATGGGGGGGCCCTGAAGCTTTCTTT.

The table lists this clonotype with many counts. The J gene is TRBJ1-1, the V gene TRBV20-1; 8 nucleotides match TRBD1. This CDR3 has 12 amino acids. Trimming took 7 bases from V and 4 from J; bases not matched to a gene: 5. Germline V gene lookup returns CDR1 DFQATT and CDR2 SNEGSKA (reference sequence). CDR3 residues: CSVRQGSTEAFF. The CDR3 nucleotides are TGCAGTGTTCGACAGGGGAGCACTGAAGCTTTCTTT.

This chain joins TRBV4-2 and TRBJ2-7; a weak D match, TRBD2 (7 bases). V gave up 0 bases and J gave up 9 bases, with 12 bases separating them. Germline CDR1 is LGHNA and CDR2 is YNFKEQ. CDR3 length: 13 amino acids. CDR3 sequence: CASSQEDGGRQYF. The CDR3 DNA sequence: TGTGCCAGCAGCCAAGAGGACGGGGGGCGGCAGTACTTC.

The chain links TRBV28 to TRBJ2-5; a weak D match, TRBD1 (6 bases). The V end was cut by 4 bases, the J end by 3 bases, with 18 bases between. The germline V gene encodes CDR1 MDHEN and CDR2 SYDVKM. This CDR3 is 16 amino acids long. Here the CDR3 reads CASSSSTQGIEETQYF. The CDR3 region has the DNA TGTGCCAGCAGTTCGTCCACGCAGGGGATAGAAGAGACCCAGTACTTC.

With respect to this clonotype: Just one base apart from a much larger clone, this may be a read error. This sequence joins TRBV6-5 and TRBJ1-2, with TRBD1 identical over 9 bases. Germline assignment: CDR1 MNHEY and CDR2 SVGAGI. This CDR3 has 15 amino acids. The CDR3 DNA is TGTGCCAGCAGTTCCCGACAGGGGGGATTAAATGGCTACGCCTTC. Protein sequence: CASSSRQGGLNGYAF.

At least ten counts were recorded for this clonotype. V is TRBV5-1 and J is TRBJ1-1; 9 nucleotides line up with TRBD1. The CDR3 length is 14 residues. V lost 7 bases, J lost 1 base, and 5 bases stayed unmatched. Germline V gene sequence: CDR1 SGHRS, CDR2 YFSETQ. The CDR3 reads CASGVDRGNTEAFF. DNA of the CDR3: TGCGCCAGCGGGGTGGACAGGGGGAACACTGAAGCTTTCTTT.

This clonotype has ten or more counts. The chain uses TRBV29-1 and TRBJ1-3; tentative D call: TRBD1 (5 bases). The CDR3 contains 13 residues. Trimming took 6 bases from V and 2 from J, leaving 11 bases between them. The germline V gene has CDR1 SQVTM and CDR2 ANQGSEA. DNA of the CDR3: TGCAGCGTGGACCCAGGGACTGGAAACACCATATATTTT. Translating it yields CSVDPGTGNTIYF. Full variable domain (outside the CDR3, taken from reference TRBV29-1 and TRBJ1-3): SAVISQKPSRDICQRGTSLTIQCQVDSQVTMMFWYRQQPGQSLTLIATANQGSEATYESGFVIDKFPISRPNLTFSTLTVSNMSPEDSSIYLCSVDPGTGNTIYFGEGSWLTVV.

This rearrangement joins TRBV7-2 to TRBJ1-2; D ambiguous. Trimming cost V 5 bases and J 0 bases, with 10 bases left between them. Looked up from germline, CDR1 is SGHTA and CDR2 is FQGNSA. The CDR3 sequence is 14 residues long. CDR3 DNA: TGTGCCAGCAGCCCCCACTCAGCTAACTATGGCTACACCTTC. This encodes CASSPHSANYGYTF. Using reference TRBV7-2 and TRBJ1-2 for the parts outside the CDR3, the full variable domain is GAGVSQSPSNKVTEKGKDVELRCDPISGHTALYWYRQSLGQGLEFLIYFQGNSAPDKSGLPSDRFSAERTGGSVSTLTIQRTQQEDSAVYLCASSPHSANYGYTFGSGTRLTVV.

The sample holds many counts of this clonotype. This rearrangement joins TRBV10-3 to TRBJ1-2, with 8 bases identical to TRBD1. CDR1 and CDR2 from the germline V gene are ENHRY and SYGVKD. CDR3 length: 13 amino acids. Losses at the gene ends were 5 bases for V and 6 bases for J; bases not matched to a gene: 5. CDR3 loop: CAISRTGMHGYTF. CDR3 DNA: TGTGCCATCAGTCGGACAGGGATGCATGGCTACACCTTC.

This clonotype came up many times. The DNA of the CDR3 is TGTGCCAGCAGCCTACATGCCGGGACAGAAACCGGGGAGCTGTTTTTT. The encoded protein is CASSLHAGTETGELFF. This chain uses TRBV11-1 with TRBJ2-2, with TRBD1 identical over 7 bases. With V trimmed by 5 bases and J by 5 bases, 11 bases remained unmatched. The germline gives CDR1 SGHAT, CDR2 FQDESV (reference sequence). This CDR3 has 16 amino acids. Together with reference TRBV11-1 and TRBJ2-2, the CDR3 gives the full variable domain: EAEVAQSPRYKITEKSQAVAFWCDPISGHATLYWYRQILGQGPELLVQFQDESVVDDSQLPKDRFSAERLKGVDSTLKIQPAELGDSAMYLCASSLHAGTETGELFFGEGSRLTVL.

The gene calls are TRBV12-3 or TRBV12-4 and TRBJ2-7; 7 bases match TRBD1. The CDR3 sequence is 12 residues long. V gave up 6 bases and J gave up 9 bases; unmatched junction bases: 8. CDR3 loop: CASRFGTASQYF. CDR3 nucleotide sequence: TGTGCCAGCAGATTCGGGACAGCATCGCAGTACTTC.

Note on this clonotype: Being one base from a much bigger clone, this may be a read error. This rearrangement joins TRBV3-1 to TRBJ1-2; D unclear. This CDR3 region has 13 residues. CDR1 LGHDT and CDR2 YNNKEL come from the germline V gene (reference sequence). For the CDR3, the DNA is TGTGCCAGCAGCCCCATCATAGACTATGGCTACAGCTTC. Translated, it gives CASSPIIDYGYSF.

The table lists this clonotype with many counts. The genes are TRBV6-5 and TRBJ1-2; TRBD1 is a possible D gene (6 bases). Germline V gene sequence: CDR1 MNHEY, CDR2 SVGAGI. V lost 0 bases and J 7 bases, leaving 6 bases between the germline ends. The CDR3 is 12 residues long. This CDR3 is CASSYSQGGYTF. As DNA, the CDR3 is TGTGCCAGCAGTTACTCACAGGGTGGCTACACCTTC.

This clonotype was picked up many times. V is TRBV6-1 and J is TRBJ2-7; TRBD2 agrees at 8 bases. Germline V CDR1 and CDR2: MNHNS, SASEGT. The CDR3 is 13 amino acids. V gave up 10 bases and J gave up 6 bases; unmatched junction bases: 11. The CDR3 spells CATLDSLAGEQYF. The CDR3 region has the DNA TGTGCCACCCTGGACTCCCTAGCGGGCGAGCAGTACTTC.

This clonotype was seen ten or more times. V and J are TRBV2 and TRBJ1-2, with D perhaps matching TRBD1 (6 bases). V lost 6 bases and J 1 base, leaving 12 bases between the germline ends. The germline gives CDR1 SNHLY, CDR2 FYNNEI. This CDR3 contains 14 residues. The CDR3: CASSMDRFNYGYTF. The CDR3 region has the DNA TGTGCCAGCAGCATGGACAGATTTAACTATGGCTACACCTTC.

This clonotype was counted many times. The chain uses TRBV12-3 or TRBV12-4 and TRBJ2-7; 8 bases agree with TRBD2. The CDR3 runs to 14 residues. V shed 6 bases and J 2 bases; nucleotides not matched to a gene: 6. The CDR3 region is CASSDPGGTYEQYF. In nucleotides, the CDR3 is TGTGCCAGCAGCGATCCGGGAGGGACCTACGAGCAGTACTTC.